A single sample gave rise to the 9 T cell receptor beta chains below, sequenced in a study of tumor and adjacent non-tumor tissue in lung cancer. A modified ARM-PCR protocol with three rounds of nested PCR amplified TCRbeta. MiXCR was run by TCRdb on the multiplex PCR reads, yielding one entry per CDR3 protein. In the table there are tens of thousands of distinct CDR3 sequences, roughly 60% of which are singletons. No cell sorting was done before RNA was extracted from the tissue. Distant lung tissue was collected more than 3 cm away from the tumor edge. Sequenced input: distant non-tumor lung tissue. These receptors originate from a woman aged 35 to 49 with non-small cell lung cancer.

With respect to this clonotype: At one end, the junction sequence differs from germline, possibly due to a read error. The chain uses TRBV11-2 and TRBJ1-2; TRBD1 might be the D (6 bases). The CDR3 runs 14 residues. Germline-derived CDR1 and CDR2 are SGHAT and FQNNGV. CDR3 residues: CARSLPLGAYAYTF. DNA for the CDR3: TGTGCCAGAAGCTTGCCTCTGGGGGCCTATGCCTACACCTTC.

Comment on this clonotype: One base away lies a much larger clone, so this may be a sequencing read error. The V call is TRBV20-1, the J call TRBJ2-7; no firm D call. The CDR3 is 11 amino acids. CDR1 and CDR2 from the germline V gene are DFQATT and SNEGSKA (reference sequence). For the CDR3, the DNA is TGCAGTGCTATCACCCGGAACGAGGAGTACTTC. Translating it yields CSAITRNEEYF.

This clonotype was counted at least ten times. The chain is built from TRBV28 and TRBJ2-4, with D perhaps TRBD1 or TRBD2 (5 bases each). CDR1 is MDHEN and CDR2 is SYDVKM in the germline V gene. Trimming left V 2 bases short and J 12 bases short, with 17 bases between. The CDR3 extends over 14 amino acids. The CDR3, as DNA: TGTGCCAGCAGTTTAGGTGGGGGAAAAACGGGTCAGTACTTC. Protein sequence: CASSLGGGKTGQYF.

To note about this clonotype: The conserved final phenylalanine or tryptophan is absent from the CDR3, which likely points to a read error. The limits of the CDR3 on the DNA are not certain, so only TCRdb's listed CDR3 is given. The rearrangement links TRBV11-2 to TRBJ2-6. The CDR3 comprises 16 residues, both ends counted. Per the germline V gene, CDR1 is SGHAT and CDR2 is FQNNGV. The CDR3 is CASSWSDLSGANVPIY.

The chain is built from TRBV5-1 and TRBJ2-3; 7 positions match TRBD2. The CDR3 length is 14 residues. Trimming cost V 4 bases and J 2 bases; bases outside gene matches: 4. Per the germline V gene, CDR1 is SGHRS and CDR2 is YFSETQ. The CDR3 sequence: CASSGGGPTDTQYF. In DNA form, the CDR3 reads TGCGCCAGCAGCGGGGGGGGACCCACAGATACGCAGTATTTT.

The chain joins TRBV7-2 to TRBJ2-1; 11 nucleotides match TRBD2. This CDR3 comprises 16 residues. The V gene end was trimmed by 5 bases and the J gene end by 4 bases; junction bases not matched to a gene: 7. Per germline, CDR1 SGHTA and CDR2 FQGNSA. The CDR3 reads CASSPLAGGVYNEQFF. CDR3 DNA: TGTGCCAGCAGCCCCTTAGCGGGAGGGGTTTACAATGAGCAGTTCTTC.

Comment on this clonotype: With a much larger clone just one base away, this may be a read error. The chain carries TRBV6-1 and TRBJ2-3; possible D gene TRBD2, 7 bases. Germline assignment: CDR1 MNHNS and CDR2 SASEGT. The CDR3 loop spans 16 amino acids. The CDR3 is CASSEFAGASTDTRYF. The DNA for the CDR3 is TGTGCCAGCAGTGAATTTGCGGGGGCTAGCACAGATACGCGGTATTTT.

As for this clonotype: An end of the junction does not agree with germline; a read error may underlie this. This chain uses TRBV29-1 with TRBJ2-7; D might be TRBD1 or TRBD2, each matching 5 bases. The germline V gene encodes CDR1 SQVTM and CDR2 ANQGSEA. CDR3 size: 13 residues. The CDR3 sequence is CSVERDGTYEQYF. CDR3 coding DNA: TGCAGTGTTGAGAGGGACGGGACCTACGAGCAGTACTTC.

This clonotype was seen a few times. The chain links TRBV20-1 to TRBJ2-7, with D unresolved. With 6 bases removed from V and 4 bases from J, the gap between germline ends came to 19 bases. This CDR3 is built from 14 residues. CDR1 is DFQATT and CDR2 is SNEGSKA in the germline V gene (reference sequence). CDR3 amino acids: CSANPVIGWYEQYF. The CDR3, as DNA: TGCAGTGCCAACCCGGTGATAGGGTGGTACGAGCAGTACTTC.